The 30 T cell receptor beta chains given below trace back to one sample, sequenced in a study of T cell responses to AZD1222 COVID-19 vaccine. Assay used: immunoSEQ multiplex PCR; TCRdb lists only in-frame clones, some missing. Here the sample spans 170,000 or so clones, approximately 90% being singletons. Specimen: peripheral blood, collected on day 0 of AZD1222 vaccination. The receptors derive from an adult in good health.

The genes are TRBV6-1 and TRBJ1-4; 8 positions agree with TRBD1. With 3 bases clipped from V and 7 bases from J, the junction kept 4 bases outside the gene matches. The CDR3 covers 14 residues. Germline-derived CDR1 and CDR2 are MNHNS and SASEGT. The CDR3 DNA reads as TGTGCCAGCAGTGACGGGGGGACAGGTGAAAAACTGTTTTTT. This translates into CASSDGGTGEKLFF.

This chain links TRBV19 with TRBJ1-5; TRBD1 matches 7 bases. This CDR3 has 15 amino acids. CDR1 and CDR2 from the germline V gene are LNHDA and SQIVND (reference sequence). Germline trimming cut 3 bases from V and 7 bases from J; bases unmatched to any gene: 9. The CDR3: CASSMETGALQPQHF. The CDR3 DNA sequence: TGTGCCAGTAGTATGGAAACAGGGGCCCTACAGCCCCAGCATTTT.

In DNA, the CDR3 is TGTGCCAGCAGTACAGGCGTTGAGCAGTTCTTC. Protein: CASSTGVEQFF. The chain links TRBV6-5 to TRBJ2-1; D possibly corresponds to TRBD1 (5 bases). This CDR3 comprises 11 residues. V was shortened by 5 bases and J by 9 bases, with 8 bases between the two germline ends. CDR1 MNHEY and CDR2 SVGAGI come from the germline V gene.

V gene TRBV6-1 combines with J gene TRBJ1-1; D might be TRBD1 (5 bases). CDR3 length: 13 amino acids. Germline CDR1 and CDR2: MNHNS and SASEGT. V was cut by 3 bases and J by 4 bases, with 9 bases left in between. The CDR3 sequence: CASSDYRSTEAFF. DNA of the CDR3: TGTGCCAGCAGTGATTACAGGAGCACTGAAGCTTTCTTT.

The V and J genes are TRBV6-6 and TRBJ1-1; no firm D call. The germline V gene encodes CDR1 MNHNY and CDR2 SVGAGI (reference sequence). The CDR3 sequence is 14 residues long. The V end was cut by 5 bases, the J end by 4 bases, with 14 bases between. Written as DNA, the CDR3 is TGTGCCAGCAGTCCTCCCCCCCAAGTCACTGAAGCTTTCTTT. Residues: CASSPPPQVTEAFF.

The chain links TRBV4-1 to TRBJ2-3; 9 nucleotides line up with TRBD2. V was pared by 0 bases and J by 2 bases, with 6 bases of the junction left unmatched. This CDR3 has 17 residues. Germline values: CDR1 MGHRA, CDR2 YSYEKL. The CDR3 DNA sequence: TGCGCCAGCAGCCAAGATGGCGCGGGAGGGCCCACAGATACGCAGTATTTT. It encodes CASSQDGAGGPTDTQYF.

The chain recombines TRBV9 with TRBJ2-1; D is possibly TRBD2 (6 bases). CDR1 is SGDLS, CDR2 YYNGEE, per germline. V lost 3 bases to trimming and J lost 4 bases, with 11 bases between them. CDR3 length equals 14 residues. The CDR3 bases are TGTGCCAGCAGCGGTGGCGGGGAGTACAATGAGCAGTTCTTC. As protein: CASSGGGEYNEQFF.

The genes are TRBV27 and TRBJ1-4, with D unclear. Trimming removed 5 bases at V and 4 bases at J, with 8 bases between. There are 13 residues in the CDR3. Germline values: CDR1 MNHEY, CDR2 SMNVEV (reference sequence). The CDR3 loop reads CASSPTINEKLFF. For the CDR3, the DNA is TGTGCCAGCAGTCCTACGATTAATGAAAAACTGTTTTTT.

The chain combines TRBV6-5 with TRBJ1-1; 7 bases align to TRBD1. V lost 2 bases, J lost 3 bases, and 6 bases stayed unmatched. The CDR3 is made up of 15 amino acids. Germline V gene sequence: CDR1 MNHEY, CDR2 SVGAGI. The CDR3 region is CASSYTTGEDTEAFF. The CDR3, as DNA: TGTGCCAGCAGTTACACAACAGGGGAGGACACTGAAGCTTTCTTT.

The J gene is TRBJ2-7, the V gene TRBV7-9; the match to TRBD1 covers 7 bases. Germline-derived CDR1 and CDR2 are SEHNR and FQNEAQ (reference sequence). The J segment lost 2 bases and the V segment lost 1 base, leaving 5 bases of the junction unmatched. The CDR3 covers 15 residues. CDR3 sequence: CASSLGRQGAYEQYF. In DNA form, the CDR3 reads TGTGCCAGCAGCTTAGGTAGACAGGGAGCCTACGAGCAGTACTTC.

This clone has only one observation. The chain combines TRBV28 with TRBJ1-2; 7 nucleotides line up with TRBD1. Per germline, CDR1 MDHEN and CDR2 SYDVKM. J gave up 6 bases and V 6 bases, and 4 bases lay outside the gene matches. The CDR3 loop spans 12 amino acids. CDR3 bases: TGTGCCAGCAGCTCGGACAGGCATGGCTACACCTTC. Amino acid sequence: CASSSDRHGYTF.

The chain couples TRBV7-3 to TRBJ2-7, with D tentatively TRBD1 or TRBD2 (5 bases each). V was clipped by 5 bases and J by 3 bases, with 17 bases between them. CDR3 size: 15 residues. Germline assignment: CDR1 SGHTA and CDR2 FQGTGA. The CDR3 is CASSADGWGNYEQYF. As DNA, the CDR3 is TGTGCCAGCAGCGCGGACGGGTGGGGGAACTACGAGCAGTACTTC.

V and J are TRBV7-9 and TRBJ2-7; D remains ambiguous. Germline V lookup: CDR1 SEHNR, CDR2 FQNEAQ (reference sequence). Trimming removed 4 bases from V and 2 bases from J, with 15 bases in between. The CDR3 is made up of 15 amino acids. CDR3 in DNA: TGTGCCAGCAGCTCCCTAGATTTGTCTCCCTACGAGCAGTACTTC. Residues: CASSSLDLSPYEQYF.

In this sample, this clone turned up once. The rearrangement uses TRBV4-2 and TRBJ2-7, with TRBD1 matching over 7 bases. The CDR3 totals 16 residues. Germline V gives CDR1 LGHNA, CDR2 YNFKEQ. With V trimmed by 0 bases and J by 4 bases, 9 bases remained unmatched. The chain's CDR3 is CASSQDPSGGLYEQYF. Here the CDR3 DNA reads TGTGCCAGCAGCCAAGATCCCTCAGGGGGTCTATACGAGCAGTACTTC.

The chain combines TRBV6-5 with TRBJ1-6, with 9 bases matching TRBD1. The V gene end was trimmed by 5 bases and the J gene end by 10 bases; junction bases not matched to a gene: 6. CDR1 is MNHEY and CDR2 is SVGAGI in the germline V gene. This CDR3 comprises 14 residues. For the CDR3, the DNA is TGTGCCAGCAGTAGACAGGGGGGAGAATCACCCCTCCACTTT. This translates into CASSRQGGESPLHF.

This clone was observed once. The genes are TRBV5-1 and TRBJ2-1, with D perhaps TRBD1 (5 bases). The CDR3 is made up of 16 amino acids. V was shortened by 3 bases and J by 5 bases, with 18 bases between the two germline ends. Germline lookup yields CDR1 SGHRS and CDR2 YFSETQ. The CDR3 sequence is CASSSTQVAGHNEQFF. The CDR3 nucleotides read TGCGCCAGCAGCTCGACACAGGTGGCTGGGCACAATGAGCAGTTCTTC.

The rearrangement uses TRBV10-3 and TRBJ2-2; 7 bases agree with TRBD1. The junction had 3 bases not matched to a gene; V was cut back by 6 bases and J by 2 bases. Germline CDR1 ENHRY, CDR2 SYGVKD. This CDR3 has 14 residues. CDR3 sequence (DNA): TGTGCCATCAGGGGGACAGTAAACACCGGGGAGCTGTTTTTT. Its translation: CAIRGTVNTGELFF.

V is TRBV30 and J is TRBJ2-2; tentatively, D is TRBD1 (6 bases). CDR1 and CDR2 from the germline V gene are GTSNPN and SVGIG (reference sequence). Trimming removed 1 base at V and 5 bases at J, with 17 bases between. The CDR3 loop spans 16 amino acids. CDR3 sequence: CAWSANTGPVTGELFF. The CDR3 DNA reads as TGTGCCTGGAGTGCAAATACAGGGCCCGTAACCGGGGAGCTGTTTTTT.

This clone came up a few times. The V and J genes are TRBV5-6 and TRBJ1-4, with D maybe TRBD1 (6 bases). This CDR3 spans 14 amino acids. Per germline, CDR1 SGHDT and CDR2 YYEEEE. The V end was cut by 3 bases, the J end by 7 bases, with 13 bases between. The chain's CDR3 is CASSSDYRAEKLFF. In nucleotides, the CDR3 is TGTGCCAGCAGCTCTGATTACAGGGCTGAAAAACTGTTTTTT.

This CDR3 is CASGGSEGSPLHF. CDR3 DNA sequence: TGTGCCAGCGGGGGGTCCGAGGGTTCACCCCTCCACTTT. The chain links TRBV2 to TRBJ1-6; D might be TRBD1 (5 bases). The CDR3 has 13 residues. Germline CDR1 is SNHLY and CDR2 is FYNNEI. Trimming shortened V by 8 bases and J by 9 bases, and 14 bases separated the two germline ends.

The chain's CDR3 is CACSSGRRADTQYF. For the CDR3, the DNA is TGCGCCTGCTCTAGCGGGAGAAGGGCAGATACGCAGTATTTT. The chain joins TRBV5-1 to TRBJ2-3, with 10 positions matching TRBD2. The V gene's germline CDR1 is SGHRS and CDR2 YFSETQ. This CDR3 contains 14 residues. Unmatched junction bases numbered 9, after V lost 10 bases and J lost 4 bases.

This sequence joins TRBV6-2 or TRBV6-3 and TRBJ2-7, with 13 bases matching TRBD2. The CDR3 loop spans 15 amino acids. V shed 5 bases, J shed 2 bases, and the junction held 3 bases outside the gene matches. CDR1 MNHEY and CDR2 SVGEGT come from the germline V gene. In DNA, the CDR3 is TGTGCCAGCAGTAAAACTAGCGGGAGGGCCTACGAGCAGTACTTC. Its protein product is CASSKTSGRAYEQYF.

The V gene is TRBV28, the J gene TRBJ2-7; 15 bases agree with TRBD2. The CDR3 consists of 22 residues. The germline gives CDR1 MDHEN, CDR2 SYDVKM. Trimming removed 5 bases from V and 0 bases from J; junction bases left unmatched: 20. CDR3 loop: CASSGSGTSGRLPLASSYEQYF. CDR3 bases: TGTGCCAGCAGTGGCTCCGGGACTAGCGGGAGGCTCCCCCTTGCGAGCTCCTACGAGCAGTACTTC.

The chain combines TRBV6-4 with TRBJ1-1; TRBD1 might be the D (5 bases). The CDR3 covers 15 residues. The germline V gene encodes CDR1 MRHNA and CDR2 SNTAGT. V was trimmed by 0 bases and J by 2 bases, leaving 10 bases between them. The CDR3 protein is CASSDSLGTNTEAFF. Written as DNA, the CDR3 is TGTGCCAGCAGTGACTCGCTGGGGACCAACACTGAAGCTTTCTTT.

This clone occurred once. The chain combines TRBV2 with TRBJ1-4, with 9 bases matching TRBD1. Germline V lookup: CDR1 SNHLY, CDR2 FYNNEI. Unmatched junction bases numbered 9, after V lost 8 bases and J lost 2 bases. This CDR3 region has 16 residues. The CDR3 loop is CASLKGTGSTNEKLFF. In DNA form, the CDR3 reads TGTGCCAGCCTCAAGGGGACAGGGTCGACTAATGAAAAACTGTTTTTT.

This chain links TRBV24-1 with TRBJ2-2, with a possible D match to TRBD1 (5 bases). Germline CDR1 and CDR2: KGHDR and SFDVKD. V shed 12 bases and J shed 1 base, with 8 bases lying between them. There are 12 residues in the CDR3. CDR3 coding DNA: TGTGCCTTAACAGGGAACACCGGGGAGCTGTTTTTT. It encodes CALTGNTGELFF.

The CDR3 reads CASSQELTSAREQYF. The CDR3 nucleotides read TGTGCCAGCAGCCAAGAGCTCACTAGCGCGAGGGAGCAGTACTTC. The gene calls are TRBV3-1 (or the pseudogene TRBV3-2) and TRBJ2-7; 7 bases map to TRBD2. The germline V gene has CDR1 LGHDT and CDR2 YNNKEL (reference sequence). Unmatched junction bases numbered 9, after V lost 0 bases and J lost 7 bases. The CDR3 consists of 15 residues.

This rearrangement joins TRBV30 to TRBJ1-2; D gene unclear. CDR3 length: 16 amino acids. V lost 0 bases to trimming and J lost 8 bases, with 22 bases between them. Germline V gene data show CDR1 as GTSNPN and CDR2 as SVGIG (reference sequence). In nucleotides, the CDR3 is TGTGCCTGGAGTGTACTTGGTCCGGCAGGTAAAGGAGGCTACACCTTC. It specifies CAWSVLGPAGKGGYTF.

The genes are TRBV10-3 and TRBJ1-5; D not resolved. The CDR3 length is 13 residues. Trimming stripped 2 bases from V and 4 bases from J, with 6 bases between. In germline, CDR1 is ENHRY, CDR2 SYGVKD. The CDR3 DNA reads as TGTGCCATCAGTGAGACGGCGAATCAGCCCCAGCATTTT. Its translation: CAISETANQPQHF.

This clone appeared a few times. This chain connects TRBV19 to TRBJ2-4, with unresolved D. V was clipped by 8 bases and J by 4 bases, with 15 bases between them. The CDR3 loop spans 14 amino acids. From germline, CDR1 is LNHDA and CDR2 SQIVND (reference sequence). The CDR3 spells CASPIGPAKNIQYF. The CDR3 DNA sequence: TGTGCCAGTCCCATTGGCCCCGCGAAAAACATTCAGTACTTC.